One sample yielded the 20 T cell receptor beta chains listed below, sequenced in a study of cytomegalovirus exposure and HLA in healthy donors. The PCR was carried out with 60 Vbeta primers and 13 Jbeta primers. The repertoire was sequenced with immunoSEQ multiplex PCR; TCRdb's copy has only in-frame clones and lacks some. Of some 77,000 clones in the sample, less than 80% were seen once. Sequenced material: PBMCs. All receptors derive from a young man in good health and CMV-seronegative.

This chain connects TRBV10-3 to TRBJ2-4, with 11 bases that match TRBD1. The CDR3 extends over 12 amino acids. Per germline, CDR1 ENHRY and CDR2 SYGVKD. J was trimmed by 7 bases and V by 9 bases; bases with no gene match: 2. The CDR3 loop reads CAIRDRGNIQYF. DNA for the CDR3: TGTGCCATACGGGACAGGGGGAACATTCAGTACTTC.

V is TRBV19 and J is TRBJ1-5; 7 bases line up with TRBD1. CDR1 and CDR2 from the germline V gene are LNHDA and SQIVND (reference sequence). The CDR3 is 14 amino acids. Trimming cost V 3 bases and J 5 bases; bases outside gene matches: 4. In DNA form, the CDR3 reads TGTGCCAGTAGTATGAGCAGGGGGGATCAGCCCCAGCATTTT. Translated: CASSMSRGDQPQHF.

The chain carries TRBV4-3 and TRBJ2-2; 8 nucleotides align to TRBD1. The trim removed 3 bases at V and 0 bases at J, leaving 9 bases unmatched. The CDR3 covers 18 residues. The V gene's germline CDR1 is LGHNA and CDR2 YSLEER. The CDR3 reads CASSHTDRVLSNTGELFF. CDR3 coding DNA: TGCGCCAGCAGCCACACGGACAGGGTATTATCGAACACCGGGGAGCTGTTTTTT.

The chain couples TRBV29-1 to TRBJ2-7, with a tentative D call TRBD2 (5 bases). V shed 1 base and J shed 1 base, with 20 bases lying between them. The CDR3 contains 17 residues. Germline CDR1 is SQVTM and CDR2 is ANQGSEA. This CDR3 reads CSVEVVHMGRRSYEQYF. The CDR3 DNA reads as TGCAGCGTTGAAGTCGTGCATATGGGGAGAAGGTCCTACGAGCAGTACTTC.

This rearrangement joins TRBV14 to TRBJ1-2, with no clear D. The V gene lost 3 bases and the J gene lost 0 bases, with 11 bases spanning the gap. The CDR3 loop spans 15 amino acids. Germline-derived CDR1 and CDR2 are SGHDN and FVKESK. The DNA for the CDR3 is TGTGCCAGCAGCCAGTGGGGAGGCCCTAACTATGGCTACACCTTC. It encodes CASSQWGGPNYGYTF.

V gene TRBV6-5 combines with J gene TRBJ2-5; a possible D gene is TRBD2 (6 bases). The V end was cut by 2 bases, the J end by 5 bases, with 9 bases between. This CDR3 comprises 13 residues. Looked up from germline, CDR1 is MNHEY and CDR2 is SVGAGI. The CDR3 here is CASSYQEGETQYF. The CDR3 nucleotides are TGTGCCAGCAGTTACCAGGAGGGGGAGACCCAGTACTTC.

This clone occurred once. This sequence joins TRBV13 and TRBJ2-5; D gene uncertain. V lost 0 bases and J lost 3, with 5 bases in between. The CDR3 runs to 13 residues. Germline V CDR1 and CDR2: PRHDT, FYEKMQ (reference sequence). As DNA, the CDR3 is TGTGCCAGCAGCTTAGGACACGAAGAGACCCAGTACTTC. This sequence encodes CASSLGHEETQYF.

The chain recombines TRBV6-5 with TRBJ2-5; 7 nucleotides match TRBD1. Near its end, the DNA agrees better with TRBJ2-7, so the J call may be wrong. Per germline, CDR1 MNHEY and CDR2 SVGAGI. The CDR3 runs to 13 residues. The CDR3 sequence: CASSSGQIYEQYF. The CDR3 region has the DNA TGTGCCAGCAGTTCGGGACAGATTTACGAGCAGTACTTC.

The chain is built from TRBV19 and TRBJ1-2; the D gene is possibly TRBD1 (5 bases). The CDR3 has 13 amino acids. V gave up 7 bases and J gave up 8 bases, with 17 bases separating them. CDR1 and CDR2 from the germline V gene are LNHDA and SQIVND (reference sequence). The CDR3: CASTTNGGRGYTF. DNA for the CDR3: TGTGCCAGTACCACGAATGGGGGGAGAGGCTACACCTTC.

The V call is TRBV29-1, the J call TRBJ2-1, with 10 bases aligning to TRBD2. The CDR3 runs 17 residues. Germline CDR1 reads SQVTM; CDR2 reads ANQGSEA. V was clipped by 4 bases and J by 1 base; unmatched bases: 10. CDR3 in DNA: TGCAGCGTTGTGAGGTTAGCGGGGGGTAATTCCTACAATGAGCAGTTCTTC. Protein sequence: CSVVRLAGGNSYNEQFF.

The J gene is TRBJ2-7, the V gene TRBV7-9; 7 bases match TRBD2. The trim removed 7 bases at V and 7 bases at J, leaving 19 bases unmatched. Germline V gene sequence: CDR1 SEHNR, CDR2 FQNEAQ (reference sequence). CDR3 length: 16 residues. CDR3 region: CASTDAGVTLLGEQYF. The DNA for the CDR3 is TGTGCCAGCACGGACGCGGGGGTGACTCTTTTGGGAGAGCAGTACTTC.

This clone has a single count. The V and J genes are TRBV10-3 and TRBJ2-1, with D possibly matching TRBD2 (6 bases). The CDR3 extends over 16 amino acids. V was cut by 0 bases and J by 3 bases, with 12 bases left in between. Germline assignment: CDR1 ENHRY and CDR2 SYGVKD. The CDR3 region is CAISESTGDHYNEQFF. Here the CDR3 DNA reads TGTGCCATCAGTGAGTCGACGGGGGACCACTACAATGAGCAGTTCTTC.

V and J are TRBV6-4 and TRBJ2-2; 8 bases are a match to TRBD2. With 2 bases clipped from V and 7 bases from J, the junction kept 3 bases outside the gene matches. This CDR3 has 14 amino acids. Germline V CDR1 and CDR2: MRHNA, SNTAGT. In nucleotides, the CDR3 is TGTGCCAGCAGTGACAGCGGGAGTGACGGGGAGCTGTTTTTT. It yields the protein CASSDSGSDGELFF.

V usage is TRBV13 and J usage is TRBJ2-1; 7 nucleotides agree with TRBD2. There are 12 residues in the CDR3. From germline, CDR1 is PRHDT and CDR2 FYEKMQ (reference sequence). The V segment lost 4 bases and the J segment 10 bases; nucleotides outside the gene matches: 4. The CDR3 loop reads CASSSTSKEQFF. The CDR3 DNA is TGTGCCAGCAGCTCGACTAGCAAGGAGCAGTTCTTC. The entire variable domain, with the rest obtained from reference TRBV13 and TRBJ2-1, is as follows: AAGVIQSPRHLIKEKRETATLKCYPIPRHDTVYWYQQGPGQDPQFLISFYEKMQSDKGSIPDRFSAQQFSDYHSELNMSSLELGDSALYFCASSSTSKEQFFGPGTRLTVL.

This rearrangement joins TRBV7-2 to TRBJ2-3; 7 bases align to TRBD2. Germline CDR1 reads SGHTA; CDR2 reads FQGNSA. V lost 3 bases and J lost 3; bases outside the gene matches: 3. The CDR3 totals 14 residues. CDR3 nucleotide sequence: TGTGCCAGCAGCTTGAGCGGGAAGACAGATACGCAGTATTTT. It is translated as CASSLSGKTDTQYF.

The chain uses TRBV4-1 and TRBJ2-3; D is ambiguous. The CDR3 has 16 residues. Between the trimmed V and J ends, which lost 1 base and 2 bases, there was a span of 13 bases. Germline loops: CDR1 MGHRA, CDR2 YSYEKL. Here the CDR3 reads CASSQGPRGYTDTQYF. DNA of the CDR3: TGCGCCAGCAGCCAAGGGCCGCGCGGCTACACAGATACGCAGTATTTT.

This rearrangement joins TRBV2 to TRBJ2-1; TRBD2 agrees at 12 bases. The V and J ends lost 4 bases and 7 bases, in that order; junction bases with no gene match: 8. The CDR3 length is 16 residues. Germline CDR1 reads SNHLY; CDR2 reads FYNNEI. The CDR3 region has the DNA TGTGCCAGCAGTGGGTCCAGGACTAGCGGGAATAATGAGCAGTTCTTC. Translation: CASSGSRTSGNNEQFF.

This chain links TRBV14 with TRBJ2-6; possibly TRBD2 for D (6 bases). CDR3 length: 14 amino acids. The V end was cut by 4 bases, the J end by 6 bases, with 10 bases between. Germline V gives CDR1 SGHDN, CDR2 FVKESK. The CDR3 here is CASSRGTAANVLTF. CDR3 nucleotide sequence: TGTGCCAGCAGCCGCGGGACGGCGGCCAACGTCCTGACTTTC.

This clone was picked up one time. The V and J genes are TRBV10-3 and TRBJ2-7, with 8 bases that match TRBD1. From germline, CDR1 is ENHRY and CDR2 SYGVKD. The V segment lost 7 bases and the J segment 2 bases; nucleotides outside the gene matches: 7. The CDR3 runs to 14 residues. The CDR3 loop reads CAITTTGDTYEQYF. CDR3 in DNA: TGTGCCATCACCACGACAGGGGACACCTACGAGCAGTACTTC.

This rearrangement joins TRBV18 to TRBJ2-3, with D possibly matching TRBD1 (5 bases). Germline V lookup: CDR1 KGHSH, CDR2 LQKENI. This CDR3 spans 15 amino acids. Deletions cut 4 bases from V and 1 base from J, with 12 bases between. The CDR3 DNA reads as TGTGCCAGCTCACGACAGCGTACCGGCACAGATACGCAGTATTTT. This gives the protein CASSRQRTGTDTQYF.